The entry that follows covers one T cell receptor (beta chain) sequence. Germline and junction disagree at one end, which may indicate a read error. Uncontrolled infection, other autoimmune disease, pregnancy and lactation each barred patients from inclusion. Amplified regions were TCR beta CDR3 sequences from RNA transcripts. When the TCR CDR3 underwent first-round RT-PCR, the HTBI primer set was used. MiXCR was run by TCRdb on the multiplex PCR reads, yielding one entry per CDR3 protein. The table has fewer than 800,000 distinct CDR3 sequences, approximately 16% seen once. These data come from a study of T cells in Graves' hyperthyroidism and ophthalmopathy. This CDR3 contains 11 residues. Looked up from germline, CDR1 is SNHLY and CDR2 is FYNNEI.

The clonotype originates from a man younger than 30 with Graves' hyperthyroidism. Input material: blood. The rearrangement joins TRBV2 to TRBJ2-7, with TRBD2 matching over 7 bases. This CDR3 reads CASRGQGGQHF. The CDR3, as DNA: TGTGCCAGCAGGGGGCAGGGAGGGCAGCACTTC.